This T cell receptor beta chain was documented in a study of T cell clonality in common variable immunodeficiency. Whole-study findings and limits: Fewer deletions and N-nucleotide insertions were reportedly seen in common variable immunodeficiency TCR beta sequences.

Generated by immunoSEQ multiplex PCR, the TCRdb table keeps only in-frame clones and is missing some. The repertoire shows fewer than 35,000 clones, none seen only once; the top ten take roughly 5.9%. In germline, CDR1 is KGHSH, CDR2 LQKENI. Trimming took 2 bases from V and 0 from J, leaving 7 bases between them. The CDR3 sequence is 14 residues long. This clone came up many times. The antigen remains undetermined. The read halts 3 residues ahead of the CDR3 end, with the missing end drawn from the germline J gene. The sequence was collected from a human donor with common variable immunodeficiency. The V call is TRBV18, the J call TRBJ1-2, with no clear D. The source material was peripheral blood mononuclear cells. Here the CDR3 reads CASSPAGSNYGYTF. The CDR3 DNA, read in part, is TGTGCCAGCTCACCAGCAGGTTCTAACTATGGC. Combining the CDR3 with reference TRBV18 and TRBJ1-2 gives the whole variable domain NAGVMQNPRHLVRRRGQEARLRCSPMKGHSHVYWYRQLPEEGLKFMVYLQKENIIDESGMPKERFSAEFPKEGPSILRIQQVVRGDSAAYFCASSPAGSNYGYTFGSGTRLTVV.